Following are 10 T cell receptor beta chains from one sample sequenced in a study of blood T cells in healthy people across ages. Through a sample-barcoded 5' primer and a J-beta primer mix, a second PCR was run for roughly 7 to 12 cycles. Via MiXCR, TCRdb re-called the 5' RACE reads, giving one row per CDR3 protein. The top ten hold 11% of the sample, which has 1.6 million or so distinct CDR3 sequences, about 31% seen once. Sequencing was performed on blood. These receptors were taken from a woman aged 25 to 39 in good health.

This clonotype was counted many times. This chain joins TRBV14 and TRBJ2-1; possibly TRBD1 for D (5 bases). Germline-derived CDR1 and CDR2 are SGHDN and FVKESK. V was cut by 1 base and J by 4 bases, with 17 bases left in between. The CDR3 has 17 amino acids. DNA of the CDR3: TGTGCCAGCAGCCAAGCCCCGAAGGGGCGAGGATACAATGAGCAGTTCTTC. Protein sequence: CASSQAPKGRGYNEQFF.

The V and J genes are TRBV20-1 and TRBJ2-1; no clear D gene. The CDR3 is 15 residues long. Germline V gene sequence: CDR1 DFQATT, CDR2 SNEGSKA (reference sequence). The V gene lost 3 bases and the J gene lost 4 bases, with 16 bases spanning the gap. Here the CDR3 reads CSASGPQEVYNEQFF. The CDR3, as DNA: TGCAGTGCTAGTGGGCCACAAGAGGTGTACAATGAGCAGTTCTTC.

The CDR3 here is CATIETQRNYGYTF. In DNA, the CDR3 is TGTGCCACAATAGAGACACAGCGTAACTATGGCTACACCTTC. This rearrangement joins TRBV12-3 or TRBV12-4 to TRBJ1-2, with D unresolved. This CDR3 comprises 14 residues. V was clipped by 10 bases and J by 1 base, with 16 bases between them.

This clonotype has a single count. CDR3 protein: CATSRDRDSLAGEQFF. DNA of the CDR3: TGTGCCACCAGCAGAGACCGGGACTCACTAGCGGGTGAGCAGTTCTTC. The J gene is TRBJ2-1, the V gene TRBV15, with 9 bases fitting TRBD2. V shed 0 bases, J shed 9 bases, and the junction held 9 bases outside the gene matches. CDR3 length: 16 amino acids. The germline gives CDR1 LNHNV, CDR2 YYDKDF (reference sequence).

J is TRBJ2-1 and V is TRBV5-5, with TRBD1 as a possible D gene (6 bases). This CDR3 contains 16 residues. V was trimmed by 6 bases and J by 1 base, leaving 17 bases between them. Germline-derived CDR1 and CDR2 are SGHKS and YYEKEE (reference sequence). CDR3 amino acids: CASTPLEGGSYNEQFF. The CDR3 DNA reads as TGTGCCAGCACCCCTCTAGAAGGGGGATCCTACAATGAGCAGTTCTTC.

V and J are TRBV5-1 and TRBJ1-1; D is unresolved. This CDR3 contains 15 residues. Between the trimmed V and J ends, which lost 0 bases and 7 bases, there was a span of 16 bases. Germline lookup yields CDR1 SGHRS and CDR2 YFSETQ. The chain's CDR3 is CASSLAGVRGSEAFF. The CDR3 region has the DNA TGCGCCAGCAGCTTGGCCGGGGTTAGAGGGAGTGAAGCTTTCTTT.

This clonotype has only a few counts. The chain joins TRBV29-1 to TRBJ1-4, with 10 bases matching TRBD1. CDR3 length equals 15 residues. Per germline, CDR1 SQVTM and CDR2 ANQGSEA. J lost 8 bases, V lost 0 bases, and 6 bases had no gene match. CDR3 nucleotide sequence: TGCAGCGTTGAAGACTACCGGACAGGGGGAGAAAAACTGTTTTTT. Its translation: CSVEDYRTGGEKLFF.

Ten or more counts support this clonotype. The CDR3 here is CAISDRETQYF. The CDR3 bases are TGTGCCATCAGTGACCGAGAGACCCAGTACTTC. The chain couples TRBV10-3 to TRBJ2-5; D is unclear. The CDR3 consists of 11 residues. Trimming cost V 3 bases and J 4 bases, with 3 bases left between them. CDR1 is ENHRY, CDR2 SYGVKD, per germline.

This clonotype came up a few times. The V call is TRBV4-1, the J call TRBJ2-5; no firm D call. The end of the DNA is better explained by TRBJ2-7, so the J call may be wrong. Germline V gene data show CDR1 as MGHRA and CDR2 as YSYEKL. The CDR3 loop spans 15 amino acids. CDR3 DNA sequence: TGCGCCAGCAGCCAGATCCCACTCTCTGGCTACGAGCAGTACTTC. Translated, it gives CASSQIPLSGYEQYF.

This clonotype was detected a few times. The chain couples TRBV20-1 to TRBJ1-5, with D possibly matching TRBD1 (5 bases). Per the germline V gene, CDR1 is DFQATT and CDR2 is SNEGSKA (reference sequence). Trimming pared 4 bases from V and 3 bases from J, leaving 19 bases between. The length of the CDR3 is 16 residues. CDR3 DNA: TGCAGTGCTATAAATCAGAGAGGGGTCCCCAATCAGCCCCAGCATTTT. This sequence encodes CSAINQRGVPNQPQHF.